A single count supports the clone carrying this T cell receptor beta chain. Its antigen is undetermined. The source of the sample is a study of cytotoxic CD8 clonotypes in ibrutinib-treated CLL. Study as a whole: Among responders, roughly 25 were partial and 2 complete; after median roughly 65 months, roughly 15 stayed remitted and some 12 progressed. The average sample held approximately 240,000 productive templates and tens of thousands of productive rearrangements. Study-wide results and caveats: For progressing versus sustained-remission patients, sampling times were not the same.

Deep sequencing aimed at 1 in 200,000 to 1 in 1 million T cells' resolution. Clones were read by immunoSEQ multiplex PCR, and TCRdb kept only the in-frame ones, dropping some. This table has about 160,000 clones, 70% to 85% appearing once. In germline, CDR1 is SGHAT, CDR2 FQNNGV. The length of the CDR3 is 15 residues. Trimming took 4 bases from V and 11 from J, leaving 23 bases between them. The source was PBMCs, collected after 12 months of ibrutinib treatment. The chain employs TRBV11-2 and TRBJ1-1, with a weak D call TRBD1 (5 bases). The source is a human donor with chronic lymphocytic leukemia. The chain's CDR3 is CASSSGGGRVQTAFF. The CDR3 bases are TGTGCCAGCAGCTCAGGAGGAGGCAGGGTTCAAACGGCTTTCTTT.